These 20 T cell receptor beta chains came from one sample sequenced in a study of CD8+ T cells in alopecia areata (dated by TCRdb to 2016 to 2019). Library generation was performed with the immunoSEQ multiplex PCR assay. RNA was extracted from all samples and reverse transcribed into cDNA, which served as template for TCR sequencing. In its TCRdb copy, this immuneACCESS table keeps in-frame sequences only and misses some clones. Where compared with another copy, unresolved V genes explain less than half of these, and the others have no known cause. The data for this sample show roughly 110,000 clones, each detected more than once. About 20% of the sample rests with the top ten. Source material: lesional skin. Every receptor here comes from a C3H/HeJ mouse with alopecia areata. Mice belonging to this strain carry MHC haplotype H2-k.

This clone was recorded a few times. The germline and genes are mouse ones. The CDR3 loop is CTCRVGTDAEQFF. CDR3 bases read: TGCACCTGCAGGGTCGGGACTGATGCT. V gene TRBV1 combines with J gene TRBJ2-1, with 7 bases lining up with TRBD2. The read terminates 4 residues ahead of where the CDR3 ends, so the germline J gene completes it. CDR1 is NSQYPW and CDR2 is LRSPGD in the germline V gene (reference sequence). V dropped 6 bases and J dropped 5; count of bases not matched to a gene: 4. The CDR3 runs 13 residues.

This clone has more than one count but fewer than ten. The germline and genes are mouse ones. The CDR3 loop reads CASSDAKAGGGNTLYF. CDR3 DNA, as far as it was read: TGTGCCAGCAGTGATGCAAAGGCAGGGGGCGGAAAC. V usage is TRBV13-3 and J usage is TRBJ2-4, with 8 bases that match TRBD1. Read sequence stops 4 residues before the CDR3 end, and the germline J gene provides the missing end. This CDR3 is 16 amino acids long. Germline V CDR1 and CDR2: NNHDY, SYVADS.

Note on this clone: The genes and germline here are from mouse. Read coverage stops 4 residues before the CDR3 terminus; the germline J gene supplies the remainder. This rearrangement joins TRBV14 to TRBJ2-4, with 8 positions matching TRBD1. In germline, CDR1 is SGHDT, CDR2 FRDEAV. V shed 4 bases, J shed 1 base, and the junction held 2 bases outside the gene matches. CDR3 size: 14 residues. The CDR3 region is CASSPGQGQNTLYF. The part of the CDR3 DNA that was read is TGTGCCAGCAGTCCGGGACAGGGTCAAAAC.

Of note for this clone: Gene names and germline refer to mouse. The covered CDR3 bases are TGTGCCAGCGGTGATGTAGGGGTTGCT. As protein: CASGDVGVA. The full CDR3 sequence reads CASGDVGVAEQFF. The rearrangement uses TRBV13-2 and TRBJ2-1, with D perhaps matching TRBD1 (5 bases). The observed sequence ends 4 residues before the CDR3 terminus, with the missing tail filled in from the germline J gene. Germline lookup yields CDR1 NNHNN and CDR2 SYGAGS (reference sequence). Trimming pared 0 bases from V and 6 bases from J, leaving 7 bases between. There are 13 residues in the CDR3.

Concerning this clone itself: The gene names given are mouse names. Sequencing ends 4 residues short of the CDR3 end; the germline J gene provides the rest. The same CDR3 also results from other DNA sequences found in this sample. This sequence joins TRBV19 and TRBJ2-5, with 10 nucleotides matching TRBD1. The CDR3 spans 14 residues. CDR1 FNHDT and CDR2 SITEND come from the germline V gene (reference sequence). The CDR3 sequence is CASSPGQGQDTQYF. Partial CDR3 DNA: TGTGCCAGCAGCCCGGGACAGGGGCAGGAC.

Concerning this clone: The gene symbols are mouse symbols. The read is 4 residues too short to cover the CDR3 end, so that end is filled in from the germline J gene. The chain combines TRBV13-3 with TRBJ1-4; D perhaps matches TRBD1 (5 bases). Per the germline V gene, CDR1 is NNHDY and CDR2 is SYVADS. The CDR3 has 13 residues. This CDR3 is CASRGGSVERLFF. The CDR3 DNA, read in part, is TGTGCCAGCAGGGGGGGGTCGGTCGAA.

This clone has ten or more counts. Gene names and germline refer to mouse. The sequenced part of the CDR3 DNA is TGTGCCAGCAGTGACCCCGGGACTGGGGGAGCAAACACCGGG. This encodes CASSDPGTGGANTG. The whole CDR3 is CASSDPGTGGANTGQLYF. The chain recombines TRBV13-3 with TRBJ2-2, with TRBD2 identical over 11 bases. The DNA ends 4 residues before the CDR3 does, and the rest of the CDR3 is filled in from the germline J gene. The CDR3 consists of 18 residues. CDR1 and CDR2 from the germline V gene are NNHDY and SYVADS. After removal of 2 bases from V and 0 bases from J, the junction contained 6 bases not matched to a gene.

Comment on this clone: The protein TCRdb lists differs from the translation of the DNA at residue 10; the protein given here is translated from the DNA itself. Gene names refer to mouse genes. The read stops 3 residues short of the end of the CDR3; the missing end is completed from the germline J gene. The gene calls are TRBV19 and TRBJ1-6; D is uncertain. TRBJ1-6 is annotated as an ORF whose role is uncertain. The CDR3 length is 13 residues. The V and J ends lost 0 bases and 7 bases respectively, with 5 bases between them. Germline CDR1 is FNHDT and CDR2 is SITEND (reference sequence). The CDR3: CASSIAANSPLYF. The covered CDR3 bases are TGTGCCAGCAGTATAGCTGCGAATTCGCCC.

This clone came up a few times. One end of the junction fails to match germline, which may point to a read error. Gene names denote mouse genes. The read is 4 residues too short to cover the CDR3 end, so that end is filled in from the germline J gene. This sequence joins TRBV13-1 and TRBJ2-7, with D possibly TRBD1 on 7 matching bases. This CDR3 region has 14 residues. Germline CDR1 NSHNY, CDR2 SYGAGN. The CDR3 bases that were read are TGTGCCGGCAGTGTCCAGGGGGGCTCCTAT. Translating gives CAGSVQGGSY. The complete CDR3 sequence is CAGSVQGGSYEQYF.

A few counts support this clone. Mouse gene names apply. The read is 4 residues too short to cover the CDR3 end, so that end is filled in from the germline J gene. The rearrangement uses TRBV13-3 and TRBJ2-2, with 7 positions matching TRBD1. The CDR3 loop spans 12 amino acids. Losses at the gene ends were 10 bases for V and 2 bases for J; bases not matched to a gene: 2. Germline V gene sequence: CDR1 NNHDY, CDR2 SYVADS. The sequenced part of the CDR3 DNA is TGTGCCGTACAGGGGAACACCGGG. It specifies CAVQGNTG. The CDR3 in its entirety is CAVQGNTGQLYF.

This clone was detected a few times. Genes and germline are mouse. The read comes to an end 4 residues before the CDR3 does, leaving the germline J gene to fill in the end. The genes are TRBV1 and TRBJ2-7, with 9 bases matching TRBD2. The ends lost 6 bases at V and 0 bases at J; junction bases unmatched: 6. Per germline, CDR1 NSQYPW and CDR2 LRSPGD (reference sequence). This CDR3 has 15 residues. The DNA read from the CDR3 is TGCACCTGCAGGGTCAGACTGGGGGTCTCCTAT. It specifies CTCRVRLGVSY. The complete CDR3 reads CTCRVRLGVSYEQYF.

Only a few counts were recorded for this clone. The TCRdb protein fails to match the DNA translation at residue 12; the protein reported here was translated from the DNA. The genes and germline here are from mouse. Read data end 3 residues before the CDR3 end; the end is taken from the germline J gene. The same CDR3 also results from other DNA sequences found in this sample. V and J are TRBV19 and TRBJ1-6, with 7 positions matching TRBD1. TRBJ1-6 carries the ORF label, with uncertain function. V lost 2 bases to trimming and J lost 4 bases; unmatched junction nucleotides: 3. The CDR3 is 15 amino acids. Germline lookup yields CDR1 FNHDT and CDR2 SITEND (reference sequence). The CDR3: CASSINRGYNSPLYF. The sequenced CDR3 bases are TGTGCCAGCAGTATCAACAGGGGTTATAATTCGCCC.

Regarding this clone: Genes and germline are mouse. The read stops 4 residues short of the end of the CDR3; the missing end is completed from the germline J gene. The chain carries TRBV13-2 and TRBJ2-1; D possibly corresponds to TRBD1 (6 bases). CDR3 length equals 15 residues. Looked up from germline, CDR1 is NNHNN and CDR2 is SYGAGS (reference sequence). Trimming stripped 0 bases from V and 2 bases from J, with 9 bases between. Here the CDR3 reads CASGDEGGHYAEQFF. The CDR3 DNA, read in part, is TGTGCCAGCGGTGATGAAGGGGGACACTATGCT.

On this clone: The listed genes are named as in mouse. The CDR3 sequence is CASSSGTPNTEVFF. Partial CDR3 DNA: TGTGCCAGCAGTTCCGGGACACCTAACACA. The gene calls are TRBV13-3 and TRBJ1-1; D perhaps matches TRBD1 (6 bases). The sequence runs out 4 residues before the end of the CDR3; the remainder is reconstructed from the germline J gene. Germline-derived CDR1 and CDR2 are NNHDY and SYVADS. This CDR3 contains 14 residues. Trimming pared 4 bases from V and 2 bases from J, leaving 12 bases between.

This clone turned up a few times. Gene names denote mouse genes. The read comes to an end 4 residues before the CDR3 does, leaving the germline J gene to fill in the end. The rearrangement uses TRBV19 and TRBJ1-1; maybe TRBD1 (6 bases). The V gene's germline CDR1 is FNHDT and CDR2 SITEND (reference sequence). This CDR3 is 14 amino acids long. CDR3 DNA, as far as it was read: TGTGCCAGCAGTAGGCTGGGGGGGCGAGGA. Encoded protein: CASSRLGGRG. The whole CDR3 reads CASSRLGGRGEVFF.

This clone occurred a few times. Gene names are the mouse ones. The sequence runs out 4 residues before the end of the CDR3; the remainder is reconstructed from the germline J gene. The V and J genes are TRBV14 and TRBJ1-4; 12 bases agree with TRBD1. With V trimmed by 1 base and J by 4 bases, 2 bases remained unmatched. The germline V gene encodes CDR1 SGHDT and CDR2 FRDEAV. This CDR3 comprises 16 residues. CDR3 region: CASSFGTGGGNERLFF. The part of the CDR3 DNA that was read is TGTGCCAGCAGTTTCGGGACAGGGGGCGGCAACGAA.

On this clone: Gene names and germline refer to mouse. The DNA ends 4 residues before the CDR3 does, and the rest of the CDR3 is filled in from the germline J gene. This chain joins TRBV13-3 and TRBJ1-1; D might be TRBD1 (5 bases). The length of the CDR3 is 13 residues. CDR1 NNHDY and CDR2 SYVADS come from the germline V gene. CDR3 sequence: CASSDAPDKEVFF. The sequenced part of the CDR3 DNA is TGTGCCAGCAGTGATGCCCCGGACAAA.

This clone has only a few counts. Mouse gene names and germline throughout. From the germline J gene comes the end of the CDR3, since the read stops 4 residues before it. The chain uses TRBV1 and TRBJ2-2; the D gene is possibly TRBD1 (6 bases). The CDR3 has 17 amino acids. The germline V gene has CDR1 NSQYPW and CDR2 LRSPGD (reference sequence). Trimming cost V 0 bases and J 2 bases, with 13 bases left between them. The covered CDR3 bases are TGCACCTGCAGTGCAGATCCGCAGGGGTGGAACACCGGG. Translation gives CTCSADPQGWNTG. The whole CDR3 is CTCSADPQGWNTGQLYF.

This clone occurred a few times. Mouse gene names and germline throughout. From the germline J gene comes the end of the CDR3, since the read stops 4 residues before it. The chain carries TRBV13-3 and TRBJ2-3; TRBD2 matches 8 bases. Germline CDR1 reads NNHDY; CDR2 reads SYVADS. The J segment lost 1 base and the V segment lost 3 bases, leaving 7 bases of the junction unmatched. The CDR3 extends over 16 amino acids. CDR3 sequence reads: CASSGRGGRGAETLYF. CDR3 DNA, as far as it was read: TGTGCCAGCAGTGGACGGGGGGGGCGGGGTGCAGAA.

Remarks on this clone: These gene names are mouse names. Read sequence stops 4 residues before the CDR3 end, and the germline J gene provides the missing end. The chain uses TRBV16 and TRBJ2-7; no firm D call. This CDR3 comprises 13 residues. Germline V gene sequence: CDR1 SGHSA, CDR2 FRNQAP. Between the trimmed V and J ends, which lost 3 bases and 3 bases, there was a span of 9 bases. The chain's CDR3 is CASSFPPGYEQYF. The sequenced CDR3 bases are TGTGCAAGCAGCTTCCCGCCAGGCTAT.